Shown below are 30 T cell receptor beta chains from a single sample sequenced in a study of OX40 agonist ivuxolimab in advanced cancers. Method: immunoSEQ multiplex PCR; TCRdb's copy keeps in-frame clones and lacks some. The profile shows over 55,000 clones, about 86% of them singletons. This sample comprised CD4+ or CD8+ T cells sorted from blood, obtained in a trial of the OX40 agonist ivuxolimab. Every receptor here comes from an adult with an advanced solid tumor such as melanoma, head and neck, liver or kidney cancer.

This chain connects TRBV6-6 to TRBJ2-7, with D possibly TRBD2 on 6 matching bases. This CDR3 region has 15 residues. The germline gives CDR1 MNHNY, CDR2 SVGAGI (reference sequence). Trimming left V 0 bases short and J 3 bases short, with 12 bases between. The CDR3 coding sequence is TGTGCCAGCAGTTACTCGATAGCCGGGGGCTACGAGCAGTACTTC. Protein: CASSYSIAGGYEQYF.

This clone appeared once. This chain uses TRBV28 with TRBJ1-2; D is ambiguous. The germline V and J ends were trimmed by 6 bases and 8 bases, with 10 bases remaining between them. The CDR3 has 11 residues. From germline, CDR1 is MDHEN and CDR2 SYDVKM. CDR3 coding DNA: TGTGCCAGCAGCTCTACGGACGGCTACACCTTC. Protein: CASSSTDGYTF.

CDR3 sequence reads: CASSLGLNQPQHF. For the CDR3, the DNA is TGTGCCAGCAGCTTGGGACTCAATCAGCCCCAGCATTTT. The rearrangement joins TRBV5-5 to TRBJ1-5, with D hard to call. This CDR3 region has 13 residues. Trimming shortened V by 0 bases and J by 3 bases, and 4 bases separated the two germline ends. Germline V gene sequence: CDR1 SGHKS, CDR2 YYEKEE (reference sequence). The whole variable domain, filled in from reference TRBV5-5 and TRBJ1-5, reads DAGVTQSPTHLIKTRGQQVTLRCSPISGHKSVSWYQQVLGQGPQFIFQYYEKEERGRGNFPDRFSARQFPNYSSELNVNALLLGDSALYLCASSLGLNQPQHFGDGTRLSIL.

The V gene is TRBV5-4, the J gene TRBJ2-2; 8 bases align to TRBD1. This CDR3 contains 15 residues. J lost 8 bases, V lost 3 bases, and 9 bases had no gene match. The germline V gene has CDR1 SGHNT and CDR2 YYREEE (reference sequence). As DNA, the CDR3 is TGTGCCAGCAGCTCTCCGGGACAGGTGGTGGGGGAGCTGTTTTTT. This sequence encodes CASSSPGQVVGELFF.

V is TRBV28 and J is TRBJ2-1, with TRBD2 identical over 7 bases. V shed 8 bases and J 13 bases; nucleotides not matched to a gene: 17. This CDR3 is built from 14 residues. CDR1 is MDHEN and CDR2 is SYDVKM in the germline V gene. CDR3 in DNA: TGTGCCAGCGGTGCGCCCACCCCGGGAGGAGGTCAGTTCTTC. Translation: CASGAPTPGGGQFF.

V and J are TRBV5-1 and TRBJ2-3; D is uncertain. There are 14 residues in the CDR3. Germline V gene sequence: CDR1 SGHRS, CDR2 YFSETQ. V lost 6 bases, J lost 1 base, and 12 bases lay in between. The CDR3 loop reads CASTPSTGTDTQYF. As DNA, the CDR3 is TGCGCCAGCACCCCTTCGACGGGCACAGATACGCAGTATTTT. Drawing the rest from reference TRBV5-1 and TRBJ2-3, the complete variable domain is KAGVTQTPRYLIKTRGQQVTLSCSPISGHRSVSWYQQTPGQGLQFLFEYFSETQRNKGNFPGRFSGRQFSNSRSEMNVSTLELGDSALYLCASTPSTGTDTQYFGPGTRLTVL.

This chain connects TRBV6-6 to TRBJ1-5; D may be TRBD1 (5 bases). Trimming took off 5 bases at V and 5 bases at J, with 19 bases between the two ends. Per the germline V gene, CDR1 is MNHNY and CDR2 is SVGAGI (reference sequence). This CDR3 comprises 16 residues. Here the CDR3 reads CASSIERTRIDQPQHF. The CDR3 nucleotides are TGTGCCAGCAGTATCGAGAGGACACGTATTGATCAGCCCCAGCATTTT.

This clone was seen once. The J gene is TRBJ2-7, the V gene TRBV2, with a weak D call TRBD1 (6 bases). Germline V lookup: CDR1 SNHLY, CDR2 FYNNEI. V was clipped by 3 bases and J by 7 bases, with 22 bases between them. This CDR3 is 16 amino acids long. CDR3 sequence (DNA): TGTGCCAGCAGTGAGGGTAATGAGGGACAAGGGATGGAGCAGTACTTC. This translates into CASSEGNEGQGMEQYF.

The chain recombines TRBV21-1 with TRBJ1-1. TRBV21-1 is listed as a pseudogene. The CDR3 spans 13 residues. CDR3 sequence: CASSPIPGTEAFF. The CDR3 coding sequence is TGTGCCAGCAGCCCCATTCCCGGTACTGAAGCTTTCTTT.

In this sample, this clone turned up once. The rearrangement uses TRBV19 and TRBJ1-5; no clear D gene. V was shortened by 7 bases and J by 4 bases, with 23 bases between the two germline ends. Germline assignment: CDR1 LNHDA and CDR2 SQIVND (reference sequence). The CDR3 extends over 17 amino acids. CDR3 coding DNA: TGTGCCAGTACCCCCGTTTTACAGTATGGGAGAAATCAGCCCCAGCATTTT. This gives the protein CASTPVLQYGRNQPQHF.

This chain links TRBV5-5 with TRBJ2-1; 12 bases are a match to TRBD1. The CDR3 is made up of 15 amino acids. The ends lost 5 bases at V and 9 bases at J; junction bases unmatched: 9. The germline CDR1 and CDR2 sequences are SGHKS and YYEKEE (reference sequence). The CDR3 nucleotides are TGTGCCAGCAGTTATCCGGGACAGGGGGCTTTTGAGCAGTTCTTC. It is translated as CASSYPGQGAFEQFF.

The chain uses TRBV20-1 and TRBJ2-5, with D unclear. The ends were cut back, 3 bases at V and 5 bases at J, with 7 bases in the middle. This CDR3 comprises 11 residues. Germline CDR1 DFQATT, CDR2 SNEGSKA (reference sequence). The CDR3 nucleotides read TGCAGTGCTAGTACAATGGAGACCCAGTACTTC. Its translation is CSASTMETQYF.

The chain has TRBV2 and TRBJ2-7, with D perhaps assigned TRBD1 or TRBD2 (5 bases each). Germline assignment: CDR1 SNHLY and CDR2 FYNNEI. Trimming pared 4 bases from V and 6 bases from J, leaving 19 bases between. The CDR3 runs to 15 residues. The CDR3 here is CASSVTRDPSREQYF. The CDR3, as DNA: TGTGCCAGCAGTGTCACCAGGGACCCCTCCCGCGAGCAGTACTTC.

The chain uses TRBV11-1 and TRBJ1-2; no definite D call. The CDR3 runs 16 residues. Trimming pared 4 bases from V and 3 bases from J, leaving 18 bases between. The germline gives CDR1 SGHAT, CDR2 FQDESV (reference sequence). The CDR3 coding sequence is TGTGCCAGCAGCTCCCACCCGGCGGGAGAGGACTATGGCTACACCTTC. This codes for CASSSHPAGEDYGYTF.

This chain connects TRBV10-3 to TRBJ2-3, with TRBD2 matching 14 bases. This CDR3 comprises 17 residues. Germline CDR1 reads ENHRY; CDR2 reads SYGVKD. V trimming: 6 bases; J trimming: 8 bases; junction bases outside the gene matches: 13. CDR3: CAISLGTSGGLPVTQYF. The DNA of the CDR3 is TGTGCCATCAGCCTTGGGACTAGCGGGGGACTCCCTGTTACGCAGTATTTT.

This sequence joins TRBV29-1 and TRBJ1-1, with D maybe TRBD1 (6 bases). The germline V gene has CDR1 SQVTM and CDR2 ANQGSEA. Deletions cut 4 bases from V and 9 bases from J, with 9 bases between. This CDR3 comprises 10 residues. CDR3 nucleotide sequence: TGCAGCGTTGCCGACAGGAAAGCTTTCTTT. This codes for CSVADRKAFF.

The V call is TRBV10-3, the J call TRBJ2-7; TRBD1 might be the D (5 bases). This CDR3 region has 15 residues. The V end was cut by 5 bases, the J end by 0 bases, with 14 bases between. The germline V gene has CDR1 ENHRY and CDR2 SYGVKD. CDR3 in DNA: TGTGCCATCAGTCAACCGACAGCCAGCTCCTACGAGCAGTACTTC. Protein: CAISQPTASSYEQYF.

The chain joins TRBV19 to TRBJ2-5, with D perhaps TRBD2 (5 bases). The CDR3 spans 14 residues. V dropped 1 base and J dropped 0 bases, with 6 bases sitting between them. CDR1 LNHDA and CDR2 SQIVND come from the germline V gene (reference sequence). The CDR3: CASSIGRYQETQYF. The CDR3 DNA is TGTGCCAGTAGTATAGGGAGGTACCAAGAGACCCAGTACTTC.

V gene TRBV5-1 combines with J gene TRBJ2-7; possible D gene TRBD1, 5 bases. This CDR3 region has 14 residues. CDR1 SGHRS and CDR2 YFSETQ come from the germline V gene. V shed 2 bases and J shed 3 bases, with 12 bases lying between them. The CDR3 region is CASSFGQGIYEQYF. CDR3 sequence (DNA): TGCGCCAGCAGCTTCGGTCAGGGTATCTACGAGCAGTACTTC.

This clone was found once. The chain combines TRBV4-3 with TRBJ2-7, with TRBD2 matching 9 bases. CDR3 length: 16 amino acids. The V gene's germline CDR1 is LGHNA and CDR2 YSLEER. The V gene end was trimmed by 0 bases and the J gene end by 6 bases; junction bases not matched to a gene: 9. CDR3 DNA: TGCGCCAGCAGCCAAGAGGGAGGCGGGGGGGCCTCCGAGCAGTACTTC. Residues: CASSQEGGGGASEQYF.

This rearrangement joins TRBV2 to TRBJ2-5, with TRBD2 as a possible D gene (5 bases). CDR1 SNHLY and CDR2 FYNNEI come from the germline V gene. The CDR3 runs 15 residues. V lost 3 bases to trimming and J lost 1 base, with 12 bases between them. The CDR3 nucleotides are TGTGCCAGCAGTGAGAATGATCTAGCCCAAGAGACCCAGTACTTC. Its protein product is CASSENDLAQETQYF.

This clone was seen just once. Here the CDR3 DNA reads TGTGCCATCAGCGGGACAGACTCCTACGAGCAGTACTTC. Translating gives CAISGTDSYEQYF. The chain has TRBV10-3 and TRBJ2-7; 7 bases line up with TRBD1. In germline, CDR1 is ENHRY, CDR2 SYGVKD. The CDR3 consists of 13 residues. The V gene end was trimmed by 6 bases and the J gene end by 0 bases; junction bases not matched to a gene: 2.

The J gene is TRBJ1-1, the V gene TRBV7-8, with D maybe TRBD1 (5 bases). There are 14 residues in the CDR3. Germline loops: CDR1 SGHVS, CDR2 FQNEAQ. V was shortened by 1 base and J by 6 bases, with 12 bases between the two germline ends. CDR3 nucleotides: TGTGCCAGCAGCTTAGGGCAGGGATGGTCTGAAGCTTTCTTT. It yields the protein CASSLGQGWSEAFF.

The rearrangement links TRBV5-5 to TRBJ1-1; no reliable D call. The V end was cut by 2 bases, the J end by 1 base, with 9 bases between. Germline V gene lookup returns CDR1 SGHKS and CDR2 YYEKEE (reference sequence). This CDR3 is 14 amino acids long. The DNA for the CDR3 is TGTGCCAGCAGCTTATTCGGTAGGAACACTGAAGCTTTCTTT. Encoded protein: CASSLFGRNTEAFF.

J is TRBJ1-5 and V is TRBV30; D uncertain. The CDR3 loop spans 14 amino acids. Germline V CDR1 and CDR2: GTSNPN, SVGIG (reference sequence). Trimming removed 5 bases at V and 1 base at J, with 12 bases between. CDR3 bases: TGTGCCTGGCGGGCTACGGGAAGCAATCAGCCCCAGCATTTT. Its protein is CAWRATGSNQPQHF.

The chain couples TRBV10-3 to TRBJ1-1, with unresolved D. Per the germline V gene, CDR1 is ENHRY and CDR2 is SYGVKD. The CDR3 totals 13 residues. The ends were cut back, 0 bases at V and 11 bases at J, with 13 bases in the middle. The CDR3 sequence is CAISESLKSEAFF. For the CDR3, the DNA is TGTGCCATCAGTGAGTCTCTGAAATCAGAGGCTTTCTTT.

V usage is TRBV5-1 and J usage is TRBJ1-1; D is unclear. V lost 3 bases and J 1 base, leaving 13 bases between the germline ends. Germline V lookup: CDR1 SGHRS, CDR2 YFSETQ. This CDR3 is built from 15 residues. The CDR3 is CASSSLEGKNTEAFF. The CDR3 region has the DNA TGCGCCAGCAGCTCCCTGGAAGGTAAGAACACTGAAGCTTTCTTT.

This clone came up a few times. One junction end does not reproduce the germline sequence, and a read error may be involved. This chain uses TRBV9 with TRBJ2-4; 8 bases match TRBD1. The CDR3 length is 11 residues. Germline V gene lookup returns CDR1 SGDLS and CDR2 YYNGEE. CDR3: CASSAPGQVTF. CDR3 nucleotide sequence: TGTGCCAGCAGCGCACCGGGACAGGTGACCTTC.

This chain joins TRBV5-1 and TRBJ2-3; D gene uncertain. Trimming cost V 7 bases and J 14 bases, with 14 bases left between them. The CDR3 has 10 residues. Germline CDR1 and CDR2: SGHRS and YFSETQ. DNA for the CDR3: TGCGCCAGCGGCGACGGCCGTCCGTATTTT. As protein: CASGDGRPYF.

This clone was counted once. Other DNA sequences in this sample translate to the same CDR3. This chain joins TRBV18 and TRBJ1-4; a possible D gene is TRBD1 (5 bases). Germline V gene lookup returns CDR1 KGHSH and CDR2 LQKENI. V gave up 2 bases and J gave up 8 bases, with 9 bases separating them. CDR3 size: 13 residues. The CDR3 DNA sequence: TGTGCCAGCTCACCAAGGGGAAACGAAAAACTGTTTTTT. Protein product: CASSPRGNEKLFF.